This T cell receptor beta chain was recorded in a study of OX40 agonist ivuxolimab in advanced cancers. For the study at large: A history of anti-PD-1, anti-PD-L1 or anti-CTLA-4 therapy was acceptable, and 40% had some. The study's findings and limits: Antigen specificity of clonally expanded peripheral T cells was not established.

The ends were cut back, 5 bases at V and 5 bases at J, with 17 bases in the middle. The CDR3 is 15 amino acids. Germline CDR1 reads SEHNR; CDR2 reads FQNEAQ (reference sequence). In the case of this clone: Its cognate antigen is unknown.

Blood sampling took place at baseline, cycle 4 day 1, and cycle 7 day 1. Some clones are missing from TCRdb's copy, which holds only in-frame ones; the method was immunoSEQ multiplex PCR. The sample has under 80,000 clones; more than 70% are singletons. The rearrangement uses TRBV7-9 and TRBJ2-3, with D perhaps matching TRBD1 or TRBD2 (6 bases each). The receptor comes from an adult with an advanced solid tumor such as melanoma, head and neck, liver or kidney cancer. Sample: CD4+ or CD8+ T cells sorted from blood, taken in a trial of the OX40 agonist ivuxolimab. DNA of the CDR3: TGTGCCAGCAGCCCAGTAGGGGGGCTTGGAGATACGCAGTATTTT. It specifies CASSPVGGLGDTQYF.